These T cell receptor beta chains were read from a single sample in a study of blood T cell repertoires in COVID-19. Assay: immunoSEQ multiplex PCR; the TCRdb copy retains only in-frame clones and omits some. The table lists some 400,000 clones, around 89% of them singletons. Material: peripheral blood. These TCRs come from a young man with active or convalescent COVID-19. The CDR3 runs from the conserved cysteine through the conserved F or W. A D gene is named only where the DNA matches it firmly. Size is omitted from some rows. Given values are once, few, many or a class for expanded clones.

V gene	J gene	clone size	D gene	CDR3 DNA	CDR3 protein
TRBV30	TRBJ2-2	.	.	TGTGCCTGGAGTGTGAGTGCCGGGGAGCTGTTTTTT	CAWSVSAGELFF
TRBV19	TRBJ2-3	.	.	TGTGCCAGTAGTATTTACCCCACTAGCACAGATACGCAGTATTTT	CASSIYPTSTDTQYF
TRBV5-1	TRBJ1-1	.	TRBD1	TGCGCCAGCACCGATAATCCAGGGACAGCGAACACTGAAGCTTTCTTT	CASTDNPGTANTEAFF
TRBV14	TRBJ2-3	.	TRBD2	TGTGCCAGCAGCCAAAGACTAGCGGGTAGGGCAGATACGCAGTATTTT	CASSQRLAGRADTQYF
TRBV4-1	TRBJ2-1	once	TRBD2	TGCGCCAGCAGCCAAAGCCCAAGCGGGAGTGAGCAGTTCTTC	CASSQSPSGSEQFF
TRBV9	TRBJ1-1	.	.	TGTGCCAGCAGCGTAGTAGGGGAGAACACTGAAGCTTTCTTT	CASSVVGENTEAFF
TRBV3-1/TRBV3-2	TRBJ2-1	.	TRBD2	TGTGCCAGCAGCCGTGGACTAGCGGGGGGTAATGAGCAGTTCTTC	CASSRGLAGGNEQFF
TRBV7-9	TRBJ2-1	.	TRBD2	TGTGCCAGCAGCGCCGCTAGCGGGGGGGCGGTAAAAACCCAGTTCTTC	CASSAASGGAVKTQFF
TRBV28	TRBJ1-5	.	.	TGTGCCAGCAGTTTAGCTGGCAGGGGAGCAAATCAGCCCCAGCATTTT	CASSLAGRGANQPQHF
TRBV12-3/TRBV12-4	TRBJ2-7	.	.	TGTGCCACCGCGCGGCCCAGGGACGAGCAGTACTTC	CATARPRDEQYF
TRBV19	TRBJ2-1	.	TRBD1	TGTGCCAGTAGTAGGGCAGGGGGAAATGAGCAGTTCTTC	CASSRAGGNEQFF
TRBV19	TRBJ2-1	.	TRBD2	TGTGCCAGTGGGACTAGCGGTTACAATGAGCAGTTCTTC	CASGTSGYNEQFF
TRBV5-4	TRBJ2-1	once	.	TGTGCCAGCAGTTCTCCCGGGACACAATACAATGAGCAGTTCTTC	CASSSPGTQYNEQFF
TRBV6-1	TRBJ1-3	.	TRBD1	TGTGCCAGCAGTGTGGGACAGCCAAGCTCTGGAAACACCATATATTTT	CASSVGQPSSGNTIYF
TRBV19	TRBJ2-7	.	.	TGTGCCAGTAGTTCCCGGGAGCACCGTCGTGAGCAGTACTTC	CASSSREHRREQYF
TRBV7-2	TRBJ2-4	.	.	TGTGCCAGCAGCTCCGGGGCCGGGGGCATTCAGTACTTC	CASSSGAGGIQYF
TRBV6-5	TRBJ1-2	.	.	TGTGCCAGCAGTTTTTCGGCTAACTATGGCTACACCTTC	CASSFSANYGYTF
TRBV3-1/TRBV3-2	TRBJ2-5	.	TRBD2	TGTGCCAGCAGCCCGTACATTATGGGGGGGGAGGAGACCCAGTACTTC	CASSPYIMGGEETQYF
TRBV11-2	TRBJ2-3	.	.	TGTGCCAGCAGCTATAGGGGCGCCTCGGGGGTAGATACGCAGTATTTT	CASSYRGASGVDTQYF
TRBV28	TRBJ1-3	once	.	TGTGCCACCACGACAGAGAGCTCTGGAAACACCATATATTTT	CATTTESSGNTIYF
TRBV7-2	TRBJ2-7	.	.	TGTGCCAGCAGCTTATCGCGGGTGGGGTCCTACGAGCAGTACTTC	CASSLSRVGSYEQYF
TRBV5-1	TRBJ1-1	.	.	TGCGCCAGCAGCTATGAGGTGAACACTGAAGCTTTCTTT	CASSYEVNTEAFF
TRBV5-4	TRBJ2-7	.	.	TGTGCCAGCAGCCGCTGGCCCTACGAGCAGTACTTC	CASSRWPYEQYF
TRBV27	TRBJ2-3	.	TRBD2	TGTGCCAGCACCGACCGGGCGGGGGGGCCATCAGATACGCAGTATTTT	CASTDRAGGPSDTQYF
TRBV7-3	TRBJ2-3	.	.	TGTGCCAGCAGCTTAACCTCAGGGTCAGATACGCAGTATTTT	CASSLTSGSDTQYF
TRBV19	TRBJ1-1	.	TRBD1	TGTGCCACCATGGACAGGTTTTACACTGAAGCTTTCTTT	CATMDRFYTEAFF
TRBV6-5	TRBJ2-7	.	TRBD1	TGTGCCAGCACGGGACAGACCTACGAGCAGTACTTC	CASTGQTYEQYF
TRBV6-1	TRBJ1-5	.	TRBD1	TGTGCCAGCAGTGGGCAGGGGGTGACTCTGAGCAATCAGCCCCAGCATTTT	CASSGQGVTLSNQPQHF
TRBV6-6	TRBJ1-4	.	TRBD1	TGTGCCAGCAGAACTACCGGGACAGTCAATGAAAAACTGTTTTTT	CASRTTGTVNEKLFF
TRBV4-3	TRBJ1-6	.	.	TGCGCCAGCAGCCGCGGACAGACCAATTCACCCCTCCACTTT	CASSRGQTNSPLHF
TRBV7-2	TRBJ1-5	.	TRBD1	TGTGCCAGCAGCGCGGTACAGGGGATCCAGCCCCAGCATTTT	CASSAVQGIQPQHF
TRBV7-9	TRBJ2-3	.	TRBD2	TGTGCCAGCAGCTTATCCCGCGGGGGGGATACGCAGTATTTT	CASSLSRGGDTQYF
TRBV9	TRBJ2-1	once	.	TGTGCCAGCAGCGTAGATTTTAGTAGCTCCTACAATGAGCAGTTCTTC	CASSVDFSSSYNEQFF
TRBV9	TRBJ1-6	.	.	TGTGCCAGCACCAGGCAGGCAATTAATTCACCCCTCCACTTT	CASTRQAINSPLHF
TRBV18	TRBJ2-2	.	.	TGTGCCAGCTCACCACTTCTCGGGAGCAACACCGGGGAGCTGTTTTTT	CASSPLLGSNTGELFF
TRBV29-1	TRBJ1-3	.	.	TGCAGCGTTGCGGTCTCTGGAAACACCATATATTTT	CSVAVSGNTIYF
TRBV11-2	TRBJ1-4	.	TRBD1	TGTGCCAGCAGCTCAGAGACAGGGAAGAATGAAAAACTGTTTTTT	CASSSETGKNEKLFF
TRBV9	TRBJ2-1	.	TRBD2	TGTGCCAGCAGCGTAGAGGTAGCGGGGGACTACAATGAGCAGTTCTTC	CASSVEVAGDYNEQFF
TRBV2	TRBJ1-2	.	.	TGTGCCAGCAGAGTTGATAACACTAACTATGGCTACACCTTC	CASRVDNTNYGYTF
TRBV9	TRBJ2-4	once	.	TGTGCCAGCAGCCTGACAACGGGGGCCAAAAACATTCAGTACTTC	CASSLTTGAKNIQYF
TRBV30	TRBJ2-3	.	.	TGTGCCTGGAGTGTAACCGACTTGTCCGATACGCAGTATTTT	CAWSVTDLSDTQYF
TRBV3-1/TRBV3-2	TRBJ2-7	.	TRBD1	TGTGCCAGCAGTAGGGACAGGCCGAAGGGCGAGCAGTACTTC	CASSRDRPKGEQYF
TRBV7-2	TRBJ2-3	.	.	TGTGCCAGCACGAAATTGAGATCCGATACGCAGTATTTT	CASTKLRSDTQYF
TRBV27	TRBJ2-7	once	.	TGTGCCAGCAGCTGGGGCAGTCGGTCCTACGAGCAGTACTTC	CASSWGSRSYEQYF